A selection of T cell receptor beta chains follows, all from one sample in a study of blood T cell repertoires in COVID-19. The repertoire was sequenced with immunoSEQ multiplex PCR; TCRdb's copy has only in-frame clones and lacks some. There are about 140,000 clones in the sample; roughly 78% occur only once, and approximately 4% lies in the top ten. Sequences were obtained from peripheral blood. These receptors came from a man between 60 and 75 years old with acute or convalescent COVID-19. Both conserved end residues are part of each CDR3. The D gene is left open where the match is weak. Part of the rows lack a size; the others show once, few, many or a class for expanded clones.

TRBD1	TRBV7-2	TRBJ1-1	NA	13	CASSLNRGTEAFF	TGTGCCAGCAGCCTGAACAGGGGGACTGAAGCTTTCTTT
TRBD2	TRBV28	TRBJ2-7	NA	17	CASSQGAGGPTSYEQYF	TGTGCCAGCAGCCAAGGGGCGGGAGGGCCTACCTCCTACGAGCAGTACTTC
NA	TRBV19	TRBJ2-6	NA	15	CASSYNLAGANVLTF	TGTGCCAGTAGTTATAATTTAGCTGGGGCCAACGTCCTGACTTTC
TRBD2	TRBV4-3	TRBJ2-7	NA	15	CASSRTSGSGYEQHF	TGCGCCAGCAGCCGAACTAGCGGGAGTGGTTACGAGCAGCACTTC
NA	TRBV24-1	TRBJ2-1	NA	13	CATRGGGYNEQFF	TGTGCCACCCGTGGAGGAGGGTACAATGAGCAGTTCTTC
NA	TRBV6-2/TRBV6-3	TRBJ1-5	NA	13	CASTPTGYQPQHF	TGTGCCAGCACCCCAACAGGGTATCAGCCCCAGCATTTT
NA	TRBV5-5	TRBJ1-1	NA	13	CASSLVGLAEAFF	TGTGCCAGCAGCTTGGTTGGCTTGGCTGAAGCTTTCTTT
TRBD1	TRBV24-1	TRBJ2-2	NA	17	CATSDHWTGGNTGELFF	TGTGCCACCAGTGATCATTGGACAGGGGGGAACACCGGGGAGCTGTTTTTT
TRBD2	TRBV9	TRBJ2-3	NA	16	CASSVVAGGDTDTQYF	TGTGCCAGCAGCGTAGTAGCGGGGGGAGACACAGATACGCAGTATTTT
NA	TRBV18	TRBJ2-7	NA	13	CASSLKGGGEQYF	TGTGCCAGCTCTCTTAAGGGAGGAGGCGAGCAGTACTTC
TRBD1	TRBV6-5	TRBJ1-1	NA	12	CLLRGPHTEAFF	TGCCTTTTAAGGGGGCCGCACACTGAAGCTTTCTTT
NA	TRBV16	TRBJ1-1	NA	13	CASSQQVPAEAFF	TGTGCCAGCAGCCAGCAGGTGCCGGCTGAAGCTTTCTTT
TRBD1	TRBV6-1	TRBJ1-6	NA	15	CASSLGTGGNSPLHF	TGTGCCAGCAGTCTAGGGACAGGGGGCAATTCACCCCTCCACTTT
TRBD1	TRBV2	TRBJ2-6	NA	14	CARRDSSGANVLTF	TGTGCCAGACGGGACAGCTCTGGGGCCAACGTCCTGACTTTC
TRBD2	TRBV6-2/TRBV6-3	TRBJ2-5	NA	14	CASSYSGTSETQYF	TGTGCCAGCAGTTACTCAGGGACTAGCGAGACCCAGTACTTC
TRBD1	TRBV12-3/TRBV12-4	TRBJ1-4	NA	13	CASRAGQAEKLFF	TGTGCCAGCAGGGCCGGACAGGCTGAAAAACTGTTTTTT
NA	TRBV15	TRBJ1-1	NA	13	CATSRDWTAEAFF	TGTGCCACCAGCAGAGATTGGACAGCTGAAGCTTTCTTT
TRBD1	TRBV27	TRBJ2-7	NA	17	CASSPRDRMVEGYEQYF	TGTGCCAGCAGTCCTAGGGACAGGATGGTGGAGGGTTACGAGCAGTACTTC
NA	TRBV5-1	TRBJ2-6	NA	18	CASSSRDTGGTGANVLTF	TGCGCCAGCAGCTCCCGGGACACCGGCGGCACTGGGGCCAACGTCCTGACTTTC
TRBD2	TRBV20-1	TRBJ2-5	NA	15	CSASRTSGIGETQYF	TGCAGTGCTAGTCGGACTAGCGGGATAGGTGAGACCCAGTACTTC
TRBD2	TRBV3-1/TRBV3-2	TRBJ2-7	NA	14	CASSQWTSSYEQYF	TGTGCCAGCAGCCAATGGACTAGCTCCTACGAGCAGTACTTC
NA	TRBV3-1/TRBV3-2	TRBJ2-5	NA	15	CASSQEVARRETQYF	TGTGCCAGCAGCCAAGAGGTAGCCCGCAGAGAGACCCAGTACTTC
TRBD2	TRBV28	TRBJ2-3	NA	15	CASSKLAGVTDTQYF	TGTGCCAGCAGTAAACTAGCGGGAGTAACAGATACGCAGTATTTT
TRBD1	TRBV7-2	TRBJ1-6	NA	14	CASSPRQGNSPLHF	TGTGCCAGCAGCCCGCGACAGGGGAATTCACCCCTCCACTTT
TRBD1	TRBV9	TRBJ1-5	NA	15	CASSLQGSRNEPQHF	TGTGCCAGCAGCCTACAGGGGTCCCGTAATGAGCCCCAGCATTTT
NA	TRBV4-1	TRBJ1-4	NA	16	CASSREQGITNEKLFF	TGCGCCAGCAGCCGAGAACAGGGCATCACTAATGAAAAACTGTTTTTT
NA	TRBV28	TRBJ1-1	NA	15	CASSRAAERNTEAFF	TGTGCCAGCAGCAGGGCCGCAGAGAGGAACACTGAAGCTTTCTTT
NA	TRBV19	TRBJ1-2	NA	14	CASSTRDMASGYTF	TGTGCCAGTAGTACACGGGACATGGCTTCTGGCTACACCTTC
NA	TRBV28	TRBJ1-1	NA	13	CASSRGAATEAFF	TGTGCCAGCAGCCGAGGAGCGGCCACTGAAGCTTTCTTT
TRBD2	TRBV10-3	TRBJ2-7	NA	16	CAISEKGLAGGYEQYF	TGTGCCATCAGTGAGAAGGGACTAGCGGGAGGCTACGAGCAGTACTTC
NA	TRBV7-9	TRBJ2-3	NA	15	CASSLVVGRTDTQYF	TGTGCCAGCAGCTTAGTGGTGGGGCGCACAGATACGCAGTATTTT
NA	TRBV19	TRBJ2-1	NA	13	CASTQRDLAEQFF	TGTGCCAGTACCCAGAGGGACTTGGCCGAGCAGTTCTTC
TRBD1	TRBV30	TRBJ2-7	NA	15	CAWSRYKQGSYEQYF	TGTGCCTGGAGTCGATATAAACAGGGGTCCTACGAGCAGTACTTC
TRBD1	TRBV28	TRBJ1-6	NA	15	CASTSWGQDNSPLHF	TGTGCCAGCACCTCATGGGGACAGGATAATTCACCCCTCCACTTT
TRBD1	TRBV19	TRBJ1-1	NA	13	CASRGGGGTEAFF	TGTGCCAGTAGAGGGGGCGGAGGGACTGAAGCTTTCTTT
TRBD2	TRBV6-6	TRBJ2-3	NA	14	CASRWASGTDTQYF	TGTGCCAGCAGGTGGGCTAGCGGGACAGATACGCAGTATTTT
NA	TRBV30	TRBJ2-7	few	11	CAWSVQGEQYF	TGTGCCTGGAGTGTACAGGGCGAGCAGTACTTC